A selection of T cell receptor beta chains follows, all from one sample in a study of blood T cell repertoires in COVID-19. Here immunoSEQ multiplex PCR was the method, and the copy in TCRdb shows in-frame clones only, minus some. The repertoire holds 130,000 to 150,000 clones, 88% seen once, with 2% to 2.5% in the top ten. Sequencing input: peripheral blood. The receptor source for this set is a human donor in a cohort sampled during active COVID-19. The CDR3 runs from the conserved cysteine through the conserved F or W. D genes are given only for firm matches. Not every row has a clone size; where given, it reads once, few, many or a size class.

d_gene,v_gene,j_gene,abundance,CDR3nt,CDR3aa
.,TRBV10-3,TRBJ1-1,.,TGTGCCATCAGTGACGGAGGGAGGACTGAAGCTTTCTTT,CAISDGGRTEAFF
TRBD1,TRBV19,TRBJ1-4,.,TGTGCCAGTCGGGCAGGGGGCACTGAAAAACTGTTTTTT,CASRAGGTEKLFF
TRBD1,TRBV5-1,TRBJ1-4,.,TGCGCCAGCAGCCTTAGACAGGGGGGTAATGAAAAACTGTTTTTT,CASSLRQGGNEKLFF
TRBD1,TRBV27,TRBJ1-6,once,TGTGCCAGCAGTCGATCAACCGGGACAGGGTCTAATTCATCCCTCCACTTT,CASSRSTGTGSNSSLHF
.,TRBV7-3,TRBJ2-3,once,TGTGCCAGCAGCCGCCGGGACTTCACAGATACGCAGTATTTT,CASSRRDFTDTQYF
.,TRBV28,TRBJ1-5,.,TGTGCCAGCAACTTGGGCAATCAGCCCCAGCATTTT,CASNLGNQPQHF
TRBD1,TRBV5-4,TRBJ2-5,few,TGTGCCAGCAGCCCGGGCCGGGACAGGGCCCAAGAGACCCAGTACTTC,CASSPGRDRAQETQYF
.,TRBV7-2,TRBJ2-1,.,TGTGCCAGCAGCTTAATGGCAGGGCCCACCAGCTCCTACAATGAGCAGTTCTTC,CASSLMAGPTSSYNEQFF
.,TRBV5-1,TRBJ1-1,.,TGCGCCAGCAGCTTGTCAACCGTAGACACTGAAGCTTTCTTT,CASSLSTVDTEAFF
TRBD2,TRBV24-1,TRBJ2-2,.,TGTGCCACCAGAACCGTCCCGGGACTAGCGAACACCGGGGAGCTGTTTTTT,CATRTVPGLANTGELFF
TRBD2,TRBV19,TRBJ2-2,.,TGTGCCACCCAACCGTGGGGACTAGCGGGAGGATCGAACACCGGGGAGCTGTTTTTT,CATQPWGLAGGSNTGELFF
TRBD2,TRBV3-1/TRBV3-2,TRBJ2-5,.,TGTGCCAGCAGCCCCGGGGGGACTAGCGGGAGTTGGGGAGGAGAGACCCAGTACTTC,CASSPGGTSGSWGGETQYF
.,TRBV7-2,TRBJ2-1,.,TGTGCCAGCAGCTTAGTTAGGGCGGGTTACGATGAGCAGTTCTTC,CASSLVRAGYDEQFF
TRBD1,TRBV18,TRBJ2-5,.,TGTGCCAGCTCACCAGACAGGGGGCAAGAGACCCAGTACTTC,CASSPDRGQETQYF
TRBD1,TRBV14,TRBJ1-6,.,TGTGCCAGCAGCCAGGAAAGGACAGGGAGTTCACCCCTCCACTTT,CASSQERTGSSPLHF
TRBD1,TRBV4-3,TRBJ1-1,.,TGCGCCAGCAGCCGGGACAGAAACACTGAAGCTTTCTTT,CASSRDRNTEAFF
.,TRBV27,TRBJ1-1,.,TGTGCCAGCAGTCCATTTTCCATGAACACTGAAGCTTTCTTT,CASSPFSMNTEAFF
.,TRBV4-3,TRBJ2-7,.,TGCGCCAGCAGCCAAGATCTTTTCGGGGGAGTCCCCTACGAGCAGTACTTC,CASSQDLFGGVPYEQYF
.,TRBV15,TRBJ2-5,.,TGTGCCACCAGCAGAGATTGGGCCGTTGGAACCCAGTACTTC,CATSRDWAVGTQYF
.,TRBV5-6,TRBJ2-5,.,TGTGCCAGCAGCGACCGGGACTGGGGGGAGACCCAGTACTTC,CASSDRDWGETQYF
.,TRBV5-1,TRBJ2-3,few,TGCGCCAGCAGCTTGGACGCGGGGCGCACAGATACGCAGTATTTT,CASSLDAGRTDTQYF
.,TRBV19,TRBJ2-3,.,TGTGCCAGTAGCCTTACAGGGAGGGGATCCACAGATACGCAGTATTTT,CASSLTGRGSTDTQYF
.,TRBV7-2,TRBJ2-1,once,TGTGCCAGCAGCTTCCCCCAGGGGCTTGGCAATGAGCAGTTCTTC,CASSFPQGLGNEQFF
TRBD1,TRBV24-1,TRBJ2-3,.,TGTGCCACCAGTGACCCGAGACAGGGCAGCACAGATACGCAGTATTTT,CATSDPRQGSTDTQYF
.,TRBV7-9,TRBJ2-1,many,TGTGCCAGCAGCTGGGATATTCCAGGGGCCAAACCCTACAATGAGCAGTTCTTC,CASSWDIPGAKPYNEQFF
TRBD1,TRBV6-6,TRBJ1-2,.,TGTGCCAGCAGATCAGCAGGGGGCAGTAACTATGGCTACACCTTC,CASRSAGGSNYGYTF
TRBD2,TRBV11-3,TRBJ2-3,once,TGTGCCAGCAGCCCGATGGGAGGGCCTGGGGATACGCAGTATTTT,CASSPMGGPGDTQYF
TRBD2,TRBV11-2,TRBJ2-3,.,TGTGCCAGCAGCTTAGGACTAGCGGAAATCACAGATACGCAGTATTTT,CASSLGLAEITDTQYF
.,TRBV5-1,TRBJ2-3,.,TGCGCCAGCAGCCACGACAGGAATACAGATACGCAGTATTTT,CASSHDRNTDTQYF
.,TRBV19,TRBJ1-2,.,TGTGCCAGTGGAAAACAGGGTAACTATGGCTACACCTTC,CASGKQGNYGYTF
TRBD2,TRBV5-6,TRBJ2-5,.,TGTGCCAGCAGCTTGGATAGCGGGGGAAACCAAGAGACCCAGTACTTC,CASSLDSGGNQETQYF
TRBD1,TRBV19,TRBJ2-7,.,TGTGCCACCTCACAGGGGTACGAGCAGTACTTC,CATSQGYEQYF
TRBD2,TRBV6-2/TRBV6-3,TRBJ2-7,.,TGTGCCAGCAGTTACTCATCCTGGACTAGCGGTGAGCAGTACTTC,CASSYSSWTSGEQYF
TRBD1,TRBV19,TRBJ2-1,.,TGTGCCAGTAGCCCCCAGGACAGGGGCTACAATGAGCAGTTCTTC,CASSPQDRGYNEQFF
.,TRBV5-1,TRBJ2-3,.,TGCGCCAGCAGCTTCGGGTCCCGTAATACAGATACGCAGTATTTT,CASSFGSRNTDTQYF
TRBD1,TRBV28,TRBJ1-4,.,TGTGCCAGCAGGATCAGGGGGGACTATGAAAAACTGTTTTTT,CASRIRGDYEKLFF
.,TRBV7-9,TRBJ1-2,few,TGTGCCAGCAGCTCCCGCAGGGGTGACTATGGCTACACCTTC,CASSSRRGDYGYTF